This T cell receptor beta chain was identified in a study of response to subunit inactivated influenza vaccine (dated 2018 in TCRdb). Context from the whole study: Deep quantitative profiling of the T cell receptor repertoire was used in the study to follow responses to a trivalent subunit inactivated influenza vaccine. Findings and caveats that apply to the study as a whole: The authors proposed that each seasonal influenza vaccination may bring in only a limited number of new T cells.

The meaning of the sample's time point label: 45 days after influenza vaccine administration. The CDR3 sequence holds 14 residues, the cysteine and phenylalanine included. Kept here is only the CDR3 DNA, which spans 42 bases and is read in frame from base 1. For this chain, trimming is 3 bases at the V end and 6 bases at the J end, and the number of junction bases without a gene match is 5. CDR1 and CDR2 are read off the germline V gene as KGHSH and LQKENI. Libraries were constructed by RT-PCR. Instrument on record: Illumina HiSeq 2500. Using fastp trimming at Q25 and MiXCR clonotype assembly, TCRdb reanalyzed the public sequencing data and kept in-frame beta chains. When rows share a CDR3 protein, they turn into one entry using the most common DNA and genes. Across this sample there are some 500,000 distinct CDR3 sequences, with roughly 13% seen only once. Jointly, the top ten make up around 13% of the sample.

This clonotype was seen a handful of times. Its binding antigen is unknown. Base qualities were left out, and no much larger clone turns up one base away. Sample: PBMCs from blood, taken roughly 46 days after vaccination. In this chain, TRBV18 is recombined with TRBJ1-1; TRBD1 agrees with 9 junctional bases. This TCR derives from a man between 45 and 60 years old who received an inactivated influenza vaccine. Donor details come from another sample of the same person, matched by shared clones. The CDR3 corresponds to CASSPDRGRAEAFF. The DNA sequence is TGTGCCAGCTCACCGGACAGGGGCAGGGCTGAAGCTTTCTTT.